This T cell receptor (beta chain) was obtained from a study of CD8+ T cells in alopecia areata. Across the whole study: Treated patients received oral tofacitinib, 5 to 10 mg twice daily.

Deletions cut 7 bases from V and 2 bases from J, with 9 bases between. This CDR3 contains 13 residues. Germline assignment: CDR1 SNHLY and CDR2 FYNNEI. RNA was isolated and reverse transcribed to cDNA, the sequencing template. Data came from immunoSEQ multiplex PCR; TCRdb stores just in-frame clones and leaves some out. The sample yields about 220,000 clones, about 50% seen once. Worth noting for this clone: What it recognizes is unknown.

General study results and limits: There were many expanded lesional clones persisting in scalp and blood during tofacitinib. Clonality in the scalp and expanded CD8+ clones ranked among the top 100 were significantly decreased by tofacitinib.

The sample's treatment: oral pan-JAK inhibitor, 5-10 mg twice daily. This rearrangement joins TRBV2 to TRBJ1-5, with D perhaps matching TRBD1 (6 bases). The specimen was CD4+ T cells sorted from blood, collected at week 4, from a patient treated with tofacitinib. The TCR comes from a human donor with alopecia areata. CDR3 DNA sequence: TGTGCCAGCACTTACAGGGGCAATCAGCCCCAGCATTTT. Its protein product is CASTYRGNQPQHF.